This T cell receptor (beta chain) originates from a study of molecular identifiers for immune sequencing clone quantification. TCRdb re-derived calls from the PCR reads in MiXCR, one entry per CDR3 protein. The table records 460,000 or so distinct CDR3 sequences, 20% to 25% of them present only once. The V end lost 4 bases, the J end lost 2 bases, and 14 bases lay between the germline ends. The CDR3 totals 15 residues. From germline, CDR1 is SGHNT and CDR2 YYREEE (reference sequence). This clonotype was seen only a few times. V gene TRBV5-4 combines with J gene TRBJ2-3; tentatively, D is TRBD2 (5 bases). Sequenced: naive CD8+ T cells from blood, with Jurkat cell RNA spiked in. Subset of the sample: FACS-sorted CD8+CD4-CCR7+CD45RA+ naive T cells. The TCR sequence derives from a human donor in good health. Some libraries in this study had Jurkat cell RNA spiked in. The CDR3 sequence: CASSPALGLTDTQYF. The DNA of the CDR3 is TGTGCCAGCAGCCCGGCACTAGGGCTCACAGATACGCAGTATTTT.